The rows below give T cell receptor beta chains drawn from one sample of a study of T cell responses to AZD1222 COVID-19 vaccine. Using immunoSEQ multiplex PCR, the repertoire was profiled, and TCRdb retains in-frame clones only, with some absent. The sample includes 65,000 to 75,000 clones, 70% to 90% of them seen just once. The sample consisted of peripheral blood, taken 28 days after the second dose of the MenACWY control vaccine. These receptors were taken from an adult who received the MenACWY meningococcal vaccine as a control. The CDR3 runs from the conserved cysteine through the conserved F or W. The D gene is left open where the match is weak. Clone size, where shown, is once, few, many, or a class for clones that have expanded.

clone size,V gene,D gene,J gene,CDR3 DNA,CDR3 protein
NA,TRBV1,NA,TRBJ1-5,TGCACCAGCAGCCAAGACCGGCATAATAGCAATCAGCCCCAGCATTTT,CTSSQDRHNSNQPQHF
NA,TRBV5-4,TRBD2,TRBJ2-4,TGTGCCAGCAGCAATAGTGGGGGGGACATTCAGTACTTC,CASSNSGGDIQYF
NA,TRBV19,NA,TRBJ2-7,TGTGCCAGTAGTCGTGGGAGCACCTACGAGCAGTACTTC,CASSRGSTYEQYF
NA,TRBV6-5,TRBD1,TRBJ1-5,TGTGCCAGCAGATTGGGACAGGGAGTAAATCAGCCCCAGCATTTT,CASRLGQGVNQPQHF
NA,TRBV7-9,NA,TRBJ1-2,TGTGCCAGCAGCCCCTCAGGGAACTATGGCTACACCTTC,CASSPSGNYGYTF
NA,TRBV30,TRBD1,TRBJ1-1,TGTGCCTGGAGTAGGGACAGGGACGTGGAAGAGGCTTTCTTT,CAWSRDRDVEEAFF
NA,TRBV7-8,NA,TRBJ1-4,TGTGCCAGCAGCTCTGGGGGGTTTAATGAAAAACTGTTTTTT,CASSSGGFNEKLFF
NA,TRBV5-1,TRBD1,TRBJ1-5,TGCGCCAGCAGCGTGGACAGGGGAAATCAGCCCCAGCATTTT,CASSVDRGNQPQHF
NA,TRBV4-3,TRBD2,TRBJ2-7,TGCGCCAGCAGCCAACTAGCGGGGGGAACCTCCTACGAGCAGTACTTC,CASSQLAGGTSYEQYF
NA,TRBV7-2,NA,TRBJ1-1,TGTGCCAGCGGATTGGAAGCTTTCTTT,CASGLEAFF
NA,TRBV7-3,NA,TRBJ2-3,TGTGCCAGCAGCTTCGGGGGTATCGGTACAGATACGCAGTATTTT,CASSFGGIGTDTQYF
NA,TRBV5-6,NA,TRBJ2-3,TGTGCCAGCAGCCCCCCAGCCCTCACAGATACGCAGTATTTT,CASSPPALTDTQYF
NA,TRBV6-5,NA,TRBJ1-2,TGTGCCAGCAGCTATGTCCGGGGGGGCTACACCTTC,CASSYVRGGYTF
NA,TRBV7-2,NA,TRBJ1-2,TGTGCCAGCAGCTTAACCGCAACTAACTATGGCTACACCTTC,CASSLTATNYGYTF
NA,TRBV19,TRBD2,TRBJ2-1,TGTGCCAGTAGCACCGGACTAGCCAGGCCAAGCGAGCAGTTCTTC,CASSTGLARPSEQFF
NA,TRBV28,NA,TRBJ1-2,TGTGCCAGCAGTTTATACGCGGAGGCCGGGCTCTATGGCTACACCTTC,CASSLYAEAGLYGYTF
NA,TRBV4-2,NA,TRBJ1-3,TGTGCCAGCAGCCAAGAGGTGACAACCGGAAACACCATATATTTT,CASSQEVTTGNTIYF
once,TRBV28,NA,TRBJ1-4,TGTGCCAGCAGTATTCGCCGGGACTTTAATGAAAAACTGTTTTTT,CASSIRRDFNEKLFF
NA,TRBV30,TRBD1,TRBJ2-1,TGTGCCTGGAGGAGGGACAGGGCCCATGAGCAGTTCTTC,CAWRRDRAHEQFF
NA,TRBV2,TRBD1,TRBJ1-5,TGTGCCAGCAGCTTGGGACAGAGAAGCAATCAGCCCCAGCATTTT,CASSLGQRSNQPQHF
NA,TRBV10-1,NA,TRBJ2-1,TGCGCCAGCAGTACCCCGGGAAGCGGACGGGACAATGAGCAGTTCTTC,CASSTPGSGRDNEQFF
once,TRBV10-3,NA,TRBJ1-4,TGTGCCATCAGTGAGTCTGGTGATAATGAAAAACTGTTTTTT,CAISESGDNEKLFF
NA,TRBV28,NA,TRBJ1-6,TGTGCCAGCAGCCGAAGAGGTTATAATTCACCCCTCCACTTT,CASSRRGYNSPLHF
NA,TRBV28,NA,TRBJ1-2,TGTGCCAGCAGTTTATTAGACATCGGCTACACCTTC,CASSLLDIGYTF
NA,TRBV5-5,NA,TRBJ2-7,TGTGCCAGCAGCCTTGGGATCGGGGAATCCTACGAGCAGTACTTC,CASSLGIGESYEQYF
NA,TRBV5-1,NA,TRBJ1-2,TGCGCCAGCAGCCCGGAGTCCTCCTATGGCTACACCTTC,CASSPESSYGYTF
NA,TRBV13,NA,TRBJ2-5,TGTGCCAGCAGCACCCGGACGGAACAAGGGGAGACCCAGTACTTC,CASSTRTEQGETQYF
NA,TRBV24-1,TRBD1,TRBJ1-1,TGTGCCACCGCTGGTCGACAGGGCAGCACTGAAGCTTTCTTT,CATAGRQGSTEAFF
NA,TRBV7-2,TRBD1,TRBJ2-3,TGTGCCAGCAGCGGGAGGGACAGGGTAATTGCAGATACGCAGTATTTT,CASSGRDRVIADTQYF
NA,TRBV12-3/TRBV12-4,NA,TRBJ2-7,TGTGCCAGCAGGTCCGGAGCCTACGAGCAGTACTTC,CASRSGAYEQYF
NA,TRBV6-2/TRBV6-3,NA,TRBJ2-3,TGTGCCAGCAGTTACTCGTGGCGGGATACGCAGTATTTT,CASSYSWRDTQYF
NA,TRBV4-2,NA,TRBJ1-4,TGTGCCAGCAGCCAAGTAACAGGGCCTAATGAAAAACTGTTTTTT,CASSQVTGPNEKLFF
NA,TRBV4-3,TRBD2,TRBJ2-7,TGCGCCAGCAGCCCACCGAATAGCGGGAGGGCCGAGTGGGAGCAGTACTTC,CASSPPNSGRAEWEQYF
NA,TRBV13,NA,TRBJ1-2,TGTGCCAGCTCCGAGGGGCCAGGGCGCTCCAATGGCTACACCTTC,CASSEGPGRSNGYTF
once,TRBV14,NA,TRBJ1-5,TGTGCCAGCAGCCAAGAACCTTGGGGGGATCAGCCCCAGCATTTT,CASSQEPWGDQPQHF
NA,TRBV29-1,TRBD2,TRBJ2-7,TGCAGCGTGGCCCTAGCGGGCGACCCCTACGAGCAGTACTTC,CSVALAGDPYEQYF
NA,TRBV11-3,NA,TRBJ1-6,TGTGCCAGCAGCTTAGAGGAGAATTCACCCCTCCACTTT,CASSLEENSPLHF
NA,TRBV29-1,NA,TRBJ1-1,TGCAGCGTTGCGGGGAAGAACACTGAAGCTTTCTTT,CSVAGKNTEAFF
NA,TRBV28,TRBD1,TRBJ2-7,TGTGCCAGCAGTTGGACAGGGCGAGGATACGAGCAGTACTTC,CASSWTGRGYEQYF
NA,TRBV27,NA,TRBJ1-2,TGTGCCAGCACTCCTATTTCGGGACAAAGAGGCTACACCTTC,CASTPISGQRGYTF
NA,TRBV30,TRBD2,TRBJ2-3,TGTGCCTGGAGCACGCTAGCGGGACGAACAGATACGCAGTATTTT,CAWSTLAGRTDTQYF
NA,TRBV7-6,TRBD1,TRBJ1-2,TGTGCCAGCAGCCCCCAGGGGGCTTCTTCTAACTATGGCTACACCTTC,CASSPQGASSNYGYTF
NA,TRBV27,NA,TRBJ1-2,TGTGCCAGCAGTTTCGCCAGGTACCGTTATGGCTACACCTTC,CASSFARYRYGYTF
NA,TRBV27,TRBD2,TRBJ2-1,TGTGCCAGCAGTTTGGGGAGGGGAGGGCCCAATGAGCAGTTCTTC,CASSLGRGGPNEQFF
NA,TRBV4-3,TRBD1,TRBJ2-1,TGCGCCAGCAGCCAAGTTGGACAGGGGGCTGTTAATGAGCAGTTCTTC,CASSQVGQGAVNEQFF